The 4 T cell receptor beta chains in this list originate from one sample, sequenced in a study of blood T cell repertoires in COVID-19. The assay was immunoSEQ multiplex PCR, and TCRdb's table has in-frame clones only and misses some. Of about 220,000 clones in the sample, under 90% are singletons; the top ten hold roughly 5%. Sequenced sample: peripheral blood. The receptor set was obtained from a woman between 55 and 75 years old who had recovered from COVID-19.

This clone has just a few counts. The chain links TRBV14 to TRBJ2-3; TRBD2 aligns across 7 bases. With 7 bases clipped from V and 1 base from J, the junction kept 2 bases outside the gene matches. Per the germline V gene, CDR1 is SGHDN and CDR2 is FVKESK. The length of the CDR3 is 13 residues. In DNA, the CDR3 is TGTGCCAGCACGCTAGCGGGCACAGATACGCAGTATTTT. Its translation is CASTLAGTDTQYF.

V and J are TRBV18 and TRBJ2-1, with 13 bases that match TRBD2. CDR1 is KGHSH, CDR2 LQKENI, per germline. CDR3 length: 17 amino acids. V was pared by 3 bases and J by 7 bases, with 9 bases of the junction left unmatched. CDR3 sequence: CASSPMGLAGSGNEQFF. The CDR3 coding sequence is TGTGCCAGCTCACCGATGGGACTAGCGGGGTCTGGGAATGAGCAGTTCTTC. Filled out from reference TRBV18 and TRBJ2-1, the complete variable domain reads NAGVMQNPRHLVRRRGQEARLRCSPMKGHSHVYWYRQLPEEGLKFMVYLQKENIIDESGMPKERFSAEFPKEGPSILRIQQVVRGDSAAYFCASSPMGLAGSGNEQFFGPGTRLTVL.

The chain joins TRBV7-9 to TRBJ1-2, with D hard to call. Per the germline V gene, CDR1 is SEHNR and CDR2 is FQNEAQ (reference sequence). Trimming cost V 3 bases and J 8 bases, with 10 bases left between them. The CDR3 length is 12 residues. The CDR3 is CASSFGGKGYTF. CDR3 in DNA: TGTGCCAGCAGCTTCGGAGGGAAGGGCTACACCTTC.

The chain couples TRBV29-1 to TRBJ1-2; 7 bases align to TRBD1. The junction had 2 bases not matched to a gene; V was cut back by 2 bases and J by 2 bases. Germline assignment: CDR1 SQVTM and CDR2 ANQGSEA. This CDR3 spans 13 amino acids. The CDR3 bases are TGCAGCGTTGAAACGGGACAGAACTATGGCTACACCTTC. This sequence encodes CSVETGQNYGYTF.